This T cell receptor (beta chain) was sequenced in a study of blood T cell repertoires in COVID-19. Study context: The cDNA or gDNA used as material had been derived from T cells, B-cell-depleted T cells, or PBMCs.

The table came from immunoSEQ multiplex PCR; TCRdb's copy has only in-frame clones and leaves some out. Altogether about 130,000 clones are present, about 89% being singletons, with the ten largest covering 11%. Seattle patient enrollment occurred during active infection, with longitudinal follow-up thereafter. The clonotype was recovered from a woman in her 70s with COVID-19, enrolled during active disease. Sequenced sample: peripheral blood.

CDR3 region: CASSYSGGGGYTF. CDR3 DNA: TGTGCCAGCAGTTACTCTGGGGGCGGCGGCTACACCTTC. The gene calls are TRBV6-5 and TRBJ1-2, with a possible D match to TRBD1 (6 bases). Germline CDR1 MNHEY, CDR2 SVGAGI. This CDR3 spans 13 amino acids. Trimming pared 0 bases from V and 8 bases from J, leaving 10 bases between.